This T cell receptor (beta chain) derives from a study of blood T cell repertoires in COVID-19 (TCRdb year 2020). A note on the overall study: Collaborator samples came from the United States, Italy and Spain and covered acute and convalescent phases of COVID-19. HLA class I and class II types, where available, came from metadata supplied by the sample provider rather than from assay-based typing. The material from the prospective study consisted of cDNA or gDNA derived from T cells, B-cell-depleted T cells, or PBMCs. Samples came from the ongoing ImmuneRACE study (first 160 participants) plus 1,254 subjects from 6 global collaborators. Subjects who had been exposed to COVID-19, were actively infected with it, or had recovered from it provided the deeply sampled blood TCRbeta repertoires that made up the dataset. The repertoires were released in a freely available public database intended as a resource for research on the immune response to SARS-CoV-2. A de-identified subject ID, COVID-19 status, age in years and sex were almost always included in the sample metadata.

General findings and caveats noted by the study authors: The amount of clinical and demographic metadata varied by source and participant and was provided uncurated.

TCRbeta CDR3 regions were amplified from genomic DNA using the immunoSEQ Assay, a bias-controlled multiplex PCR. In the paper's pipeline: The number of nucleated cells in each sample was estimated by amplification of reference gene primers within the assay. Sequence reads were collapsed and filtered to measure the absolute abundance of every unique TCRbeta CDR3 rearrangement. For each sample, productive Simpson clonality was calculated as the square root of Simpson's diversity index across productive rearrangements. TCRdb holds this immuneACCESS table with in-frame rearrangements only. Some clones are missing; in checked studies, unresolved V genes explain under half, and the rest has no known cause. The DNA was the basis for D and trimming; V, J and clone size are from that table. The sample table records about 81,000 clones; more than 75% of these occur just once. The leading ten clones occupy more than 14% of the sample.

For this clone: The antigen it binds to is not known. Within one base of it there is no much larger clone, and no base qualities were kept.

For this chain, trimming is 0 bases at the V end and 3 bases at the J end, and the number of junction bases without a gene match is 6. The CDR3 runs 16 amino acids, cysteine and phenylalanine included. The entry retains the CDR3 DNA only, 48 bases that are in frame from base 1. The CDR1 and CDR2 encoded by the germline V gene are SGHTA and FQGNSA. Each collaborating institution followed its own protocols to collect whole blood in K2EDTA tubes. For TCRbeta analysis, collaborators shipped samples in one of three forms: frozen whole blood, isolated PBMCs, or DNA extracted from either of those sample types.

The material sequenced was peripheral blood. The chain is assembled from TRBV7-2 and TRBJ2-3, and 7 junction bases match TRBD2. This clonotype originated in a woman in her 70s with acute or convalescent COVID-19. The nucleotide sequence reads TGTGCCAGCAGCTTAGCGGCGTGGGGAGGGACAGATACGCAGTATTTT. The translation is CASSLAAWGGTDTQYF.